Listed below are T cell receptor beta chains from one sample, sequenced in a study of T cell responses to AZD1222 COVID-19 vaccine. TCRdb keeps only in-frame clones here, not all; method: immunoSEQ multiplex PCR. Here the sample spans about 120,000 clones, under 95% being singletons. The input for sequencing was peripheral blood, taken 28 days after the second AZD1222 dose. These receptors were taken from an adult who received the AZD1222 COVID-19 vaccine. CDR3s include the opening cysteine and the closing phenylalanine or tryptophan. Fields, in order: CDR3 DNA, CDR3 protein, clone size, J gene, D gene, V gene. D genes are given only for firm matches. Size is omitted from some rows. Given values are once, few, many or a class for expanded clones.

TGTGCCAGCAGCGGGGGAAGTTGGAAGACTAATGAAAAACTGTTTTTT,CASSGGSWKTNEKLFF,NA,TRBJ1-4,NA,TRBV3-1/TRBV3-2
TGTGCCAGCAGCTTTGGCAGCAATCAGCCCCAGCATTTT,CASSFGSNQPQHF,NA,TRBJ1-5,NA,TRBV7-2
TGTGCCAGCAACTACAGGGGGAGGGACACTGAAGCTTTCTTT,CASNYRGRDTEAFF,once,TRBJ1-1,TRBD1,TRBV2
TGCGCCAGCAGCCAAGAAGTTACAGTCCCCTCCCCTATGAGGGATGGCTACACCTTC,CASSQEVTVPSPMRDGYTF,NA,TRBJ1-2,NA,TRBV4-1
TGTGCCATCAGTGGGAAGCGGGGCTATTCAGGGGAGCAGTACTTC,CAISGKRGYSGEQYF,few,TRBJ2-7,TRBD2,TRBV10-3
TGTGCCATCAGCGACAGGGACCCCAGCTACGAGCAGTACTTC,CAISDRDPSYEQYF,NA,TRBJ2-7,TRBD1,TRBV10-3
TGTGCCAGCAGCTGGGGACAGGGGAGCCAAGAGACCCAGTACTTC,CASSWGQGSQETQYF,NA,TRBJ2-5,TRBD1,TRBV2
TGTGCCAGCAATTCAGGGGGCTACTATGGCTACACCTTC,CASNSGGYYGYTF,NA,TRBJ1-2,TRBD1,TRBV12-3/TRBV12-4
TGTGCTAGCGGAGGAGGGTCCAAAGGTCCCGGGGAGCTGTTTTTT,CASGGGSKGPGELFF,NA,TRBJ2-2,NA,TRBV7-7
TGCGCCAGCAGCCAAAGGGTCCTGAGCTCCTACAATGAGCAGTTCTTC,CASSQRVLSSYNEQFF,NA,TRBJ2-1,NA,TRBV5-1
TGTGCCAGCAGCTTAGGGACAGTCATGAACACTGAAGCTTTCTTT,CASSLGTVMNTEAFF,NA,TRBJ1-1,NA,TRBV7-2
TGTGCCAGCAGTTATCACAGGGGATTGAACACTGAAGCTTTCTTT,CASSYHRGLNTEAFF,NA,TRBJ1-1,TRBD1,TRBV6-5
TGTGCCAGCAGCTTGATCGGGGATCAGCCCCAGCATTTT,CASSLIGDQPQHF,few,TRBJ1-5,NA,TRBV5-6
TGCGCCAGCAGCCAAGTAGGGGCAGCCTTCCGCACTGAAGCTTTCTTT,CASSQVGAAFRTEAFF,NA,TRBJ1-1,NA,TRBV4-1
TGTGCCAGCACCCGACAGGGAGGGTCAGGAGATACGCAGTATTTT,CASTRQGGSGDTQYF,NA,TRBJ2-3,NA,TRBV5-4
TGCGCCAGCAGCTTGGACGGGACACTCGGCTACAATGAGCAGTTCTTC,CASSLDGTLGYNEQFF,NA,TRBJ2-1,NA,TRBV5-1
TGTGCCAGCAGCCAAGGATTACAGATCTATGGCTACACCTTC,CASSQGLQIYGYTF,NA,TRBJ1-2,NA,TRBV3-1/TRBV3-2
TGTGCCTGGAGTCGATCGACGGCGACTAAAGGCTACACCTTC,CAWSRSTATKGYTF,NA,TRBJ1-2,NA,TRBV30
TGCGCCAGCAGTGAGCCCGGGACAGTAGGGGCCAACGTCCTGACTTTC,CASSEPGTVGANVLTF,NA,TRBJ2-6,TRBD1,TRBV10-2
TGTGCCAGCAGCAACAGGGGGGGTCAGCCCCAGCATTTT,CASSNRGGQPQHF,NA,TRBJ1-5,TRBD1,TRBV6-6
TGTGCCAGCAGCCGATGGGGGGAGAAGACCCAGTACTTC,CASSRWGEKTQYF,once,TRBJ2-5,NA,TRBV5-6
TGTGCCAGTAAACGGGACCGAGAGGACACCATATATTTT,CASKRDREDTIYF,NA,TRBJ1-3,NA,TRBV19
TGTGCCAGCTCGGCGCGCGTGCCCTCCTACGAGCAGTACTTC,CASSARVPSYEQYF,once,TRBJ2-7,NA,TRBV5-8
TGTGCCACCAGCAGAGATCAGGGCGAGCAAGAGACCCAGTACTTC,CATSRDQGEQETQYF,NA,TRBJ2-5,NA,TRBV15
TGCAGCGCCCGAAAACAGGGGGCCACCTACGAGCAGTACTTC,CSARKQGATYEQYF,NA,TRBJ2-7,TRBD1,TRBV29-1
TGTGCCAGCAGCCAGGGACTTGGTTACGAGCAGTACTTC,CASSQGLGYEQYF,NA,TRBJ2-7,NA,TRBV12-3/TRBV12-4
TGTGCCAGCAGCCCCGGACTAGCGTGGAATGAGCAGTTCTTC,CASSPGLAWNEQFF,NA,TRBJ2-1,TRBD2,TRBV7-2
TGCGCCAGCAGCAGCTCTGCCGGGACGGGCTATGGCTACACCTTC,CASSSSAGTGYGYTF,NA,TRBJ1-2,NA,TRBV5-1
TGTGCCAGCAGTTACCCGAGTTGGGGCTACACCTTC,CASSYPSWGYTF,NA,TRBJ1-2,NA,TRBV6-2/TRBV6-3
TGTGCCAGCAGTGATGGTGTACGTCTGTCAGATACGCAGTATTTT,CASSDGVRLSDTQYF,NA,TRBJ2-3,NA,TRBV2
TGTGCCAGCAGCCTTACGGAGGTGTACCCCTACGAGCAGTACTTC,CASSLTEVYPYEQYF,few,TRBJ2-7,NA,TRBV7-8
TGCGCCAGCAGCTTGACCGGAAGCTCCAATGGGCAGTTCTTC,CASSLTGSSNGQFF,NA,TRBJ2-1,NA,TRBV5-1
TGTGCCAGCAGTTACCCGGCAGGGGCCCAAATTTTCTCCTACAATGAGCAGTTCTTC,CASSYPAGAQIFSYNEQFF,NA,TRBJ2-1,NA,TRBV6-2/TRBV6-3
TGTGCCACCAGCGGGCAGGGTTTCCGGGAGACCCAGTACTTC,CATSGQGFRETQYF,NA,TRBJ2-5,NA,TRBV15
TGTGCCAGCAGCGTAGGGCCGGGCAGAGCCTACGAGCAGTACTTC,CASSVGPGRAYEQYF,NA,TRBJ2-7,NA,TRBV9
TGCAGCGTTGCCCCTAGAACGGGCAGTGAGCAGTTCTTC,CSVAPRTGSEQFF,once,TRBJ2-1,NA,TRBV29-1
TGCGCCAGCAGCACACCGGGACAGGGATACAATGAGCAGTTCTTC,CASSTPGQGYNEQFF,NA,TRBJ2-1,TRBD1,TRBV5-1
TGTGCCAGCAGCGTAGCAGTCTCTGGAAACACCATATATTTT,CASSVAVSGNTIYF,once,TRBJ1-3,NA,TRBV9
TGTGCCAGCAGTGAAGTTTTGGCAGGAAATCAGCCCCAGCATTTT,CASSEVLAGNQPQHF,NA,TRBJ1-5,NA,TRBV6-1
TGTGCCAGCAGTTACTCCGGGGTCGGTAATGAAAAACTGTTTTTT,CASSYSGVGNEKLFF,NA,TRBJ1-4,NA,TRBV6-5
TGTGCCAGCAGCAAAATCGGGACAGCTTATGGCTACACCTTC,CASSKIGTAYGYTF,NA,TRBJ1-2,NA,TRBV21-1
TGTGCCAGCAGCAGTACAGGTGCTACGCAGTATTTT,CASSSTGATQYF,NA,TRBJ2-3,NA,TRBV12-3/TRBV12-4
TGTGCCAGCTCACCACGTCTAGACACTGAAGCTTTCTTT,CASSPRLDTEAFF,once,TRBJ1-1,NA,TRBV18
TGTGCCAGCAGTTTGGGGGGGCAGGCTGAAGCTTTCTTT,CASSLGGQAEAFF,once,TRBJ1-1,NA,TRBV27
TGTGCTAGTGGTTTGGTCTCCCTATGGGGGGCGCAGGTGTACGAGCAGTACTTC,CASGLVSLWGAQVYEQYF,NA,TRBJ2-7,NA,TRBV12-5
TGTGCCAGCAGTGGATTTTACGGGCAGTACTTC,CASSGFYGQYF,NA,TRBJ2-7,NA,TRBV2
TGTGCCAGCAGTGTGGACAGAAACATTCAGTACTTC,CASSVDRNIQYF,NA,TRBJ2-4,NA,TRBV2
TGCGCCAGCAGCCAAGACCGGTCTCTTCCCCAGCATTTT,CASSQDRSLPQHF,NA,TRBJ1-5,NA,TRBV4-3
TGTGCCATCAGTGGGAGTGGGGCGTCCTATAATTCACCCCTCCACTTT,CAISGSGASYNSPLHF,NA,TRBJ1-6,NA,TRBV10-3
TGTGCCTGGAAACCATCGATTAGTCAAGCTTTCTTT,CAWKPSISQAFF,NA,TRBJ1-1,NA,TRBV30
TGTGCCAGTACCGGGGACAGCCCCAATCAGCCCCAGCATTTT,CASTGDSPNQPQHF,NA,TRBJ1-5,TRBD1,TRBV19
TGTGCCAGCAGTTACCAAGGGACTGGGACCTACGAGCAGTACTTC,CASSYQGTGTYEQYF,once,TRBJ2-7,NA,TRBV6-5
TGTGCCAGCAGCCCTGGGACTAGCGGGGGAACCTACAATGAGCAGTTCTTC,CASSPGTSGGTYNEQFF,NA,TRBJ2-1,TRBD2,TRBV3-1/TRBV3-2
TGTGCCAGCAGCACCGGGACAGGAAGGTCCTATGGCTACACCTTC,CASSTGTGRSYGYTF,NA,TRBJ1-2,TRBD1,TRBV7-9